This is a list of T cell receptor beta chains from one sample in a study of T cell changes during pregnancy in multiple sclerosis. Assay used: immunoSEQ multiplex PCR; TCRdb lists only in-frame clones, some missing. The sample has tens of thousands of clones; 90% are singletons. Sample: peripheral blood, taken in the first trimester of pregnancy. These receptors all stem from a female donor in good health, enrolled as a control in a pregnancy study. Each CDR3 is given with its conserved first and last residue. A D gene is named only where the DNA matches it firmly. Rows may omit the clone size; those that give it use once, few, many or a size class.

.	TRBJ2-7	TRBD1	TRBV30	TGTGCCTGGGGGGAAGGGACAGGGTCTTTCGAGCAGTACTTC	CAWGEGTGSFEQYF
.	TRBJ2-3	.	TRBV29-1	TGCAGCGTTGACGGTGTACTATTCACAGATACGCAGTATTTT	CSVDGVLFTDTQYF
.	TRBJ1-1	.	TRBV27	TGTGCCAGCAGAAATGTAGGAGGTCTCGTTGAAGCTTTCTTT	CASRNVGGLVEAFF
.	TRBJ2-1	.	TRBV19	TGTGCCAGTACAGATGGGGCAGTACTCAACAATGAGCAGTTCTTC	CASTDGAVLNNEQFF
.	TRBJ1-4	TRBD1	TRBV7-2	TGTGCCAGCAGCTGGGACAGGGAGACTAATGAAAAACTGTTTTTT	CASSWDRETNEKLFF
.	TRBJ1-2	TRBD1	TRBV5-1	TGCGCCAGCAGCTTGGTCCCAGGGGGCAATGGCTACACCTTC	CASSLVPGGNGYTF
.	TRBJ2-2	.	TRBV21-1	TGTGCCAGCAGGAGGGACAGGAAAAACACCGGGGAGCTGTTTTTT	CASRRDRKNTGELFF
.	TRBJ2-4	.	TRBV29-1	TGCAGCGTTGGGGCGCAGGGGGGTGCCAAAAACATTCAGTACTTC	CSVGAQGGAKNIQYF
.	TRBJ2-4	.	TRBV11-3	TGTGCCAGCAGCTTAGATCCTGACATTCAGTACTTC	CASSLDPDIQYF
.	TRBJ1-6	.	TRBV18	TGTGCCAGCTCACCTACACCAAGCTCCTATAATTCACCCCTCCACTTT	CASSPTPSSYNSPLHF
.	TRBJ1-6	TRBD1	TRBV5-5	TGTGCCAGCTATAGACAGGGGGCAAATTCACCCCTCCACTTT	CASYRQGANSPLHF
few	TRBJ1-1	.	TRBV29-1	TGCAGCGTTGAACCGGGAGGGGACGGGGGGACTGAAGCTTTCTTT	CSVEPGGDGGTEAFF
.	TRBJ2-7	.	TRBV6-5	TGTGCCAGCAGTTACGGCCAGGGGATCGACGAGCAGTACTTC	CASSYGQGIDEQYF
.	TRBJ1-1	.	TRBV7-2	TGTGCCAGCAGCTTAAGCACAGCAAACACTGAAGCTTTCTTT	CASSLSTANTEAFF
.	TRBJ2-2	.	TRBV7-3	TGTGCCAGCAGCTTACAAGGGCGGACAGCTAGCTACACCGGGGAGCTGTTTTTT	CASSLQGRTASYTGELFF
.	TRBJ2-3	TRBD2	TRBV9	TGTGCCAGCGGGCGGGGGACGGATACGCAGTATTTT	CASGRGTDTQYF
once	TRBJ1-1	.	TRBV5-4	TGTGCCAGCAGCTTGTCCAGGATCTCTGAAGCTTTCTTT	CASSLSRISEAFF
.	TRBJ2-7	.	TRBV10-3	TGTGCCATCAGTGACGAGGTGGCCTACGAGCAGTACTTC	CAISDEVAYEQYF
.	TRBJ2-7	.	TRBV27	TGTGCCAGCAGTCCCCGGGACAAAGGCGGAGAGCAGTACTTC	CASSPRDKGGEQYF
.	TRBJ2-5	.	TRBV6-1	TGTGCCAGCAACCGGGACTTAATAGAGACCCAGTACTTC	CASNRDLIETQYF
.	TRBJ2-3	.	TRBV6-5	TGTACCAGCAGTTACGCCCTGAGGACAGATACGCAGTATTTT	CTSSYALRTDTQYF
.	TRBJ1-4	TRBD1	TRBV19	TGTGCCAGTAGGGGGACAGCAACTAATGAAAAACTGTTTTTT	CASRGTATNEKLFF
.	TRBJ2-3	TRBD2	TRBV5-5	TGTGCCAGCACCCAGACGGCGGGGGCAGATACGCAGTATTTT	CASTQTAGADTQYF
.	TRBJ2-7	TRBD1	TRBV7-2	TGTGCCAGCAGCTTAGGGAACAGGGGCCACGAGCAGTACTTC	CASSLGNRGHEQYF
.	TRBJ1-4	TRBD1	TRBV4-1	TGCGCCAGCAGCCAAGAGGGACAGAGACAGGAAAAACTGTTTTTT	CASSQEGQRQEKLFF
few	TRBJ1-1	TRBD1	TRBV19	TGTGCCAGTAGTCCCCGCCTCCGGGACAGGGGGCTAGTCACTGAAGCTTTCTTT	CASSPRLRDRGLVTEAFF
.	TRBJ2-1	TRBD2	TRBV11-1	TGTGCCAGCAGCTCCAGCGGGGGGCCTTACAATGAGCAGTTCTTC	CASSSSGGPYNEQFF
once	TRBJ2-1	.	TRBV6-5	TGTGCCATAGGGGGATTTGTCAATGAGCAGTTCTTC	CAIGGFVNEQFF
.	TRBJ2-7	TRBD1	TRBV5-5	TGTGCCAGCAGCTTCGACAGGGGCGCGGACGAGCAGTACTTC	CASSFDRGADEQYF
once	TRBJ2-1	TRBD1	TRBV5-1	TGCGCCAGCAGCCCAAGGGACAGGGTCAATGAGCAGTTCTTC	CASSPRDRVNEQFF
.	TRBJ1-2	.	TRBV6-5	TGTGCCAGCAGAACGGACATCAGCTATGGCTACACCTTC	CASRTDISYGYTF
.	TRBJ2-7	TRBD1	TRBV25-1	TGTGCCAGCAGTGAATCTAGAACAGGGGGTCGGGACGAGCAGTACTTC	CASSESRTGGRDEQYF
.	TRBJ1-6	.	TRBV7-3	TGTGCCAGCAGCTTAGCAGGCCTAAGGGAGTCACCCCTCCACTTT	CASSLAGLRESPLHF
.	TRBJ2-1	TRBD1	TRBV2	TGTGCCAGCAAACGAGACAGGGAAGGAAATGAGCAGTTCTTC	CASKRDREGNEQFF
.	TRBJ2-1	.	TRBV21-1	TGTGCCAGCAGGTCTAGCGGGGGGAAGCAGTTCTTC	CASRSSGGKQFF
.	TRBJ1-2	.	TRBV10-3	TGTGCCATCAGACAGGGAAGCTATGGCTACACCTTC	CAIRQGSYGYTF
.	TRBJ2-7	.	TRBV6-6	TGTGCCAGCAGTTCCGGACAGTCCTACGAGCAGTACTTC	CASSSGQSYEQYF
.	TRBJ1-6	TRBD1	TRBV4-2	TGTGCCAGCAGCCAAGAGTTGACAGGGGGGAGGAATTCACCCCTCCACTTT	CASSQELTGGRNSPLHF
.	TRBJ1-2	TRBD1	TRBV30	TGTGCCTGGGGTTCATCAAGAACAGGGGGCCACTATGGCTACACCTTC	CAWGSSRTGGHYGYTF
.	TRBJ1-2	.	TRBV6-5	TGTGCCAGCAGTTACCGGGAGGGAATAACTAACTATGGCTACACCTTC	CASSYREGITNYGYTF
.	TRBJ1-2	.	TRBV19	TGTGCCAGTGTTTCGGGGGTCTATGGCTACACCTTC	CASVSGVYGYTF
.	TRBJ1-5	TRBD1	TRBV19	TGTGCCAGTAGCTTCCGGGACAGGGGCCAGCCCGACAATCAGCCCCAGCATTTT	CASSFRDRGQPDNQPQHF
.	TRBJ1-2	.	TRBV5-6	TGTGCCAGCAGCTTGAACAGGGAAAATGGCTACACCTTC	CASSLNRENGYTF
.	TRBJ2-1	TRBD1	TRBV19	TGTGCCAGTAGTGCTCGACAGGGCCAGTTCTTC	CASSARQGQFF
.	TRBJ1-2	TRBD1	TRBV7-9	TGTGCCAGCAGCCTCAGTAGAGGACAGGGGGCTCTTGGCTACACCTTC	CASSLSRGQGALGYTF
.	TRBJ1-6	.	TRBV5-4	TGTGCCAGCAGAGTAGCAGGGACCTATAATTCACCCCTCCACTTT	CASRVAGTYNSPLHF
.	TRBJ2-2	.	TRBV6-1	TGTGCCAGCAGACTCATGGGCAGGAACACCGGGGAGCTGTTTTTT	CASRLMGRNTGELFF
.	TRBJ2-5	TRBD2	TRBV5-5	TGTGCCAGCAGCCGGAAGCGGGAAACCCAAGAGACCCAGTACTTC	CASSRKRETQETQYF
.	TRBJ1-6	.	TRBV12-5	TGTGCTAGTGGTTTGGGAGTATCTTATAATTCACCCCTCCACTTT	CASGLGVSYNSPLHF
.	TRBJ2-5	.	TRBV18	TGTGCCAGCTCACCACACCAGGGATTGGAGACCCAGTACTTC	CASSPHQGLETQYF
once	TRBJ2-5	TRBD2	TRBV10-3	TGTGCCATCAGTGAGTCGAAACTAGCGGGAGAGACCCAGTACTTC	CAISESKLAGETQYF
.	TRBJ1-1	TRBD1	TRBV4-1	TGCGCCAGCAGCCAGGCCCCGGACAGGGGTCGATTTGATGAAGCTTTCTTT	CASSQAPDRGRFDEAFF
.	TRBJ2-7	.	TRBV2	TGTGCCAGCAGTGGGGTCGGGAACTACGAGCAGTACTTC	CASSGVGNYEQYF
.	TRBJ1-1	.	TRBV5-4	TGTGCCAGCAGCCCCGGGGGGCAGGCCCTGGGCACTGAAGCTTTCTTT	CASSPGGQALGTEAFF
.	TRBJ2-7	.	TRBV15	TGTGCCACCAGCAGAGATGGGCCCTACGAGCAGTACTTC	CATSRDGPYEQYF
.	TRBJ2-2	.	TRBV2	TGTGCCAGCAGTGTATTAGCGACGAACACCGGGGAGCTGTTTTTT	CASSVLATNTGELFF
.	TRBJ1-2	TRBD1	TRBV5-4	TGTGCCAGCAGCTTGCCAGGGGGGACCTCTATGTGGTACACCTTC	CASSLPGGTSMWYTF